The next 21 T cell receptor beta chains were all read from a single sample in a study of T cells in Graves' hyperthyroidism and ophthalmopathy. Amplification of TCR beta CDR3 regions was performed using RNA transcripts as template. HTBI primers were employed in a first-round RT-PCR of the TCR CDR3. One entry per CDR3 protein, called by TCRdb with MiXCR from the multiplex PCR reads. The repertoire holds fewer than 500,000 distinct CDR3 sequences, with about 15% as singletons. The material sequenced was blood. These receptors were taken from a woman aged 30 to 39 with Graves' ophthalmopathy.

This chain links TRBV12-5 with TRBJ2-2; TRBD2 matches at 13 bases. CDR1 LGHNT and CDR2 FRNRAP come from the germline V gene. The CDR3 totals 21 residues. With V trimmed by 5 bases and J by 1 base, 16 bases remained unmatched. The CDR3 spells CASGRGGQGLAGTGNTGELFF. DNA of the CDR3: TGTGCTAGTGGTCGGGGGGGCCAGGGACTAGCGGGGACAGGGAACACCGGGGAGCTGTTTTTT.

This clonotype was observed many times. The J gene is TRBJ2-1, the V gene TRBV4-1; a possible D gene is TRBD2 (6 bases). V was cut by 2 bases and J by 8 bases, with 28 bases left in between. The CDR3 covers 19 residues. Germline V gene data show CDR1 as MGHRA and CDR2 as YSYEKL. The CDR3 region has the DNA TGCGCCAGCAGCCAACTGGGACTGGCGGGCCGGCCTCGCGGGCATGAGCAGTTCTTC. Translation gives CASSQLGLAGRPRGHEQFF.

Notes on this clonotype: This may be a read error, as it is one base from a much larger clone. The V call is TRBV20-1, the J call TRBJ2-3; the D is unclear. Germline values: CDR1 DFQATT, CDR2 SNEGSKA (reference sequence). The CDR3 runs to 13 residues. The CDR3 is CNGFLRARDTQYF. In nucleotides, the CDR3 is TGCAACGGATTTCTTCGAGCCCGGGATACGCAGTATTTT.

This chain uses TRBV27 with TRBJ2-1, with 7 bases identical to TRBD2. CDR3 length: 16 amino acids. Germline-derived CDR1 and CDR2 are MNHEY and SMNVEV (reference sequence). V gave up 6 bases and J gave up 0 bases; unmatched junction bases: 8. The CDR3: CASSPRGESSYNEQFF. The CDR3 nucleotides read TGTGCCAGCAGCCCTCGGGGGGAAAGCTCCTACAATGAGCAGTTCTTC.

The chain links TRBV5-4 to TRBJ2-1; TRBD1 aligns across 7 bases. Germline lookup yields CDR1 SGHNT and CDR2 YYREEE (reference sequence). CDR3 length equals 15 residues. Losses at the gene ends were 1 base for V and 4 bases for J; bases not matched to a gene: 5. CDR3: CASSLNTGAYNEQFF. CDR3 nucleotide sequence: TGTGCCAGCAGCTTGAATACAGGGGCTTACAATGAGCAGTTCTTC.

This rearrangement joins TRBV14 to TRBJ2-5, with D hard to call. There are 14 residues in the CDR3. Germline V gene sequence: CDR1 SGHDN, CDR2 FVKESK. Trimming removed 1 base at V and 7 bases at J, with 13 bases between. The CDR3 spells CASSQVQNPLTQYF. DNA for the CDR3: TGTGCCAGCAGCCAAGTTCAGAACCCATTGACCCAGTACTTC. The variable domain in full, with the rest retrieved from reference TRBV14 and TRBJ2-5, is EAGVTQFPSHSVIEKGQTVTLRCDPISGHDNLYWYRRVMGKEIKFLLHFVKESKQDESGMPNNRFLAERTGGTYSTLKVQPAELEDSGVYFCASSQVQNPLTQYFGPGTRLLVL.

This clonotype was recorded at least ten times. The J gene is TRBJ2-4, the V gene TRBV28; perhaps D is TRBD1 or TRBD2 (6 bases each). CDR1 is MDHEN, CDR2 SYDVKM, per germline. This CDR3 region has 16 residues. V was pared by 7 bases and J by 3 bases, with 19 bases between. CDR3 residues: CASNPETGTGKNIQYF. DNA of the CDR3: TGTGCCAGCAACCCGGAAACAGGGACTGGCAAAAACATTCAGTACTTC. Full variable domain (outside the CDR3, taken from reference TRBV28 and TRBJ2-4): DVKVTQSSRYLVKRTGEKVFLECVQDMDHENMFWYRQDPGLGLRLIYFSYDVKMKEKGDIPEGYSVSREKKERFSLILESASTNQTSMYLCASNPETGTGKNIQYFGAGTRLSVL.

Points on this clonotype: Since the CDR3 does not end with the conserved phenylalanine or tryptophan, this likely comes from a read error. The DNA is omitted, as the CDR3 cannot be located on it reliably, and the CDR3 follows TCRdb's listing. The chain recombines TRBV18 with TRBJ2-7. The CDR3 length is 11 residues, termini included. Germline V gene data show CDR1 as KGHSH and CDR2 as LQKENI. CDR3 region: CASSPGYEQHL.

This clonotype was picked up many times. This CDR3 is CSARVGGNTGELFF. The CDR3 nucleotides are TGCAGTGCTAGAGTTGGCGGGAACACCGGGGAGCTGTTTTTT. The rearrangement links TRBV20-1 to TRBJ2-2; no clear D gene. The CDR3 contains 14 residues. CDR1 and CDR2 (germline): DFQATT, SNEGSKA (reference sequence). V was trimmed by 1 base and J by 1 base, leaving 7 bases between them.

This clonotype was counted many times. The gene calls are TRBV6-1 and TRBJ2-1, with 8 bases aligning to TRBD2. After removal of 4 bases from V and 6 bases from J, the junction contained 2 bases not matched to a gene. CDR3 length equals 13 residues. CDR1 and CDR2 (germline): MNHNS, SASEGT. The CDR3 sequence: CASSVTSVNEQFF. The CDR3 region has the DNA TGTGCCAGCAGTGTGACTAGCGTCAATGAGCAGTTCTTC.

The table lists this clonotype with many counts. The chain recombines TRBV13 with TRBJ2-3; 10 bases agree with TRBD2. Germline lookup yields CDR1 PRHDT and CDR2 FYEKMQ (reference sequence). J lost 4 bases, V lost 5 bases, and 12 bases had no gene match. There are 17 residues in the CDR3. CDR3 DNA sequence: TGTGCCAGCAGCCGAGTAAAAAGCGGGGGGGCCGCAGATACGCAGTATTTT. Residues: CASSRVKSGGAADTQYF.

This clonotype came up a few times. This rearrangement joins TRBV6-4 to TRBJ2-1; D gene unclear. The CDR3 totals 15 residues. Trimming stripped 2 bases from V and 6 bases from J, with 14 bases between. The germline V gene encodes CDR1 MRHNA and CDR2 SNTAGT. The CDR3 DNA reads as TGTGCCAGCAGTGACGGTGGGCTGGGTAGCAATGAGCAGTTCTTC. Protein: CASSDGGLGSNEQFF.

With respect to this clonotype: Given a much more abundant clone one base away, this may be a read error. The CDR3 is CAGSPSVNPSYEQYF. CDR3 nucleotide sequence: TGTGCCGGCTCACCTTCAGTGAATCCCTCCTACGAGCAGTACTTC. The V call is TRBV18, the J call TRBJ2-7; D ambiguous. CDR3 size: 15 residues. The germline gives CDR1 KGHSH, CDR2 LQKENI.

The genes are TRBV4-1 and TRBJ2-2; 9 bases map to TRBD2. Germline V gene data show CDR1 as MGHRA and CDR2 as YSYEKL. V shed 1 base and J 5 bases; nucleotides not matched to a gene: 8. The CDR3 spans 17 residues. The chain's CDR3 is CASSQVDMGLATGELFF. CDR3 coding DNA: TGCGCCAGCAGCCAAGTCGATATGGGACTAGCAACCGGGGAGCTGTTTTTT.

This clonotype appeared a few times. The chain has TRBV9 and TRBJ1-2, with a tentative D call TRBD1 (5 bases). Per the germline V gene, CDR1 is SGDLS and CDR2 is YYNGEE. There are 16 residues in the CDR3. The V gene lost 0 bases and the J gene lost 3 bases, with 15 bases spanning the gap. The CDR3 protein is CASSVESVGTYYGYTF. CDR3 nucleotides: TGTGCCAGCAGCGTAGAGTCGGTGGGGACCTACTATGGCTACACCTTC. The entire variable domain, with the rest obtained from reference TRBV9 and TRBJ1-2, is as follows: DSGVTQTPKHLITATGQRVTLRCSPRSGDLSVYWYQQSLDQGLQFLIQYYNGEERAKGNILERFSAQQFPDLHSELNLSSLELGDSALYFCASSVESVGTYYGYTFGSGTRLTVV.

This clonotype has ten or more counts. This chain uses TRBV10-3 with TRBJ1-2; a possible D gene is TRBD1 (5 bases). With 7 bases removed from V and 1 base from J, the gap between germline ends came to 16 bases. CDR3 length: 15 amino acids. CDR1 is ENHRY and CDR2 is SYGVKD in the germline V gene. CDR3 bases: TGTGCCATCACGGAGGGACGCGAGGATAACTATGGCTACACCTTC. Protein sequence: CAITEGREDNYGYTF.

This clonotype appeared many times. The chain joins TRBV20-1 to TRBJ1-1; D unclear. V was clipped by 3 bases and J by 1 base, with 15 bases between them. This CDR3 has 15 residues. The germline V gene encodes CDR1 DFQATT and CDR2 SNEGSKA (reference sequence). The CDR3 spells CSASLGPFKNTEAFF. In DNA form, the CDR3 reads TGCAGTGCTAGCTTGGGTCCTTTTAAGAACACTGAAGCTTTCTTT.

This clonotype was recorded at least ten times. The chain recombines TRBV24-1 with TRBJ2-2, with 9 positions matching TRBD1. J gave up 3 bases and V 2 bases, and 6 bases lay outside the gene matches. Germline CDR1 KGHDR, CDR2 SFDVKD. The CDR3 loop spans 17 amino acids. The DNA for the CDR3 is TGTGCCACCAGTGATTCGCCGGGACAGGGCTACACCGGGGAGCTGTTTTTT. Its protein product is CATSDSPGQGYTGELFF.

The rearrangement uses TRBV19 and TRBJ2-5; D is ambiguous. From germline, CDR1 is LNHDA and CDR2 SQIVND (reference sequence). The length of the CDR3 is 14 residues. V was clipped by 6 bases and J by 5 bases, with 16 bases between them. The CDR3, as DNA: TGTGCCAGTAGGGGGTACCCCCCCCAGGAGACCCAGTACTTC. Protein: CASRGYPPQETQYF.

This clonotype was detected only a few times. This chain uses TRBV5-6 with TRBJ2-3; D unresolved. The V end lost 4 bases, the J end lost 2 bases, and 11 bases lay between the germline ends. Germline V gives CDR1 SGHDT, CDR2 YYEEEE. The CDR3 is 14 residues long. CDR3 DNA sequence: TGTGCCAGCAGCGGACGACTGTACACAGATACGCAGTATTTT. It translates to CASSGRLYTDTQYF.

This clonotype was observed at least ten times. CDR3 sequence: CASSSTFSYEQYF. The CDR3 DNA reads TGTGCCAGCAGCTCGACATTCTCCTACGAGCAGTACTTC. The rearrangement links TRBV13 to TRBJ2-7, with no clear D. The CDR3 extends over 13 amino acids. Germline CDR1 and CDR2: PRHDT and FYEKMQ (reference sequence). V lost 4 bases, J lost 0 bases, and 7 bases lay in between.